This TCR beta chain was found in a study of glioma-infiltrating T cells. TCR alpha and beta CDR3 regions were amplified from RNA using iRepertoire nested multiplex PCR. For one-step reverse transcription and amplification, roughly 95-450 ng of tissue mRNA or PBMC total RNA was used. MiXCR, applied by TCRdb to the multiplex PCR reads, yields one record per CDR3 protein. Of fewer than 110,000 distinct CDR3 sequences in the sample, around 31% are singletons; the top ten hold 44%. Germline assignment: CDR1 LGHNA and CDR2 YSLEER. The CDR3 contains 15 residues. V gave up 1 base and J gave up 5 bases, with 13 bases separating them. Study results and limitations: CDR3 overlap between tissue and blood was very small.

This clonotype appeared many times. The antigen is undetermined. This TCR was recovered from a human donor with low-grade glioma or glioblastoma, undergoing nonglioma brain surgery, or in good health (not recorded which). The chain couples TRBV4-3 to TRBJ2-3; possibly TRBD2 for D (5 bases). The source material was glioma tissue, nonneoplastic brain tissue, or PBMCs (not recorded which). The CDR3 sequence is CASSQGASLLDTQYF. For the CDR3, the DNA is TGCGCCAGCAGCCAAGGGGCTAGCCTACTAGATACGCAGTATTTT.